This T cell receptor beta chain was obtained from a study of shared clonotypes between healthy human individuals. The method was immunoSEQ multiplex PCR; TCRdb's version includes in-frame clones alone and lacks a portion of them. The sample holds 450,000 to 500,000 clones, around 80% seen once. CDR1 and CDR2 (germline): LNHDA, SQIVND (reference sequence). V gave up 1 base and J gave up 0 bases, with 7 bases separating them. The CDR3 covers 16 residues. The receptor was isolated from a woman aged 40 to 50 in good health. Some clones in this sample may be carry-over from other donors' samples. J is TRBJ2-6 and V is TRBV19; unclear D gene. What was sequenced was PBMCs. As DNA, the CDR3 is TGTGCCAGTAGTATAGGCGTGAGCTCTGGGGCCAACGTCCTGACTTTC. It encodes CASSIGVSSGANVLTF.